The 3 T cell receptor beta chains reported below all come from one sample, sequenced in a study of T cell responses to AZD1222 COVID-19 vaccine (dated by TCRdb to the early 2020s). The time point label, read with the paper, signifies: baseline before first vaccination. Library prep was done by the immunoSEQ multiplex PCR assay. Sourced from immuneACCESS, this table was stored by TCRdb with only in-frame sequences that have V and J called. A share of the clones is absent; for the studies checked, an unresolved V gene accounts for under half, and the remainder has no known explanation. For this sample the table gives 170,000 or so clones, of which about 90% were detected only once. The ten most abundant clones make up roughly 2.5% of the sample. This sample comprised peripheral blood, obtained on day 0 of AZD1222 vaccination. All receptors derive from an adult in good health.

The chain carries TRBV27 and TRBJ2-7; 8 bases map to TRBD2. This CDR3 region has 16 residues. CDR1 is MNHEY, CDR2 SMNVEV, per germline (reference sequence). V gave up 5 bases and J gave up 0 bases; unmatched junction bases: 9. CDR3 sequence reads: CASSPTAGASSYEQYF. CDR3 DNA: TGTGCCAGCAGTCCAACAGCGGGAGCGAGCTCCTACGAGCAGTACTTC.

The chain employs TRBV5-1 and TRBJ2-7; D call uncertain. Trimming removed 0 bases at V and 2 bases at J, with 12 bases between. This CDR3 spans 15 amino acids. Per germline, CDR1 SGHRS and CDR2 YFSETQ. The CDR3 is CASSLATAQTYEQYF. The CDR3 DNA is TGCGCCAGCAGCTTGGCCACCGCCCAAACCTACGAGCAGTACTTC.

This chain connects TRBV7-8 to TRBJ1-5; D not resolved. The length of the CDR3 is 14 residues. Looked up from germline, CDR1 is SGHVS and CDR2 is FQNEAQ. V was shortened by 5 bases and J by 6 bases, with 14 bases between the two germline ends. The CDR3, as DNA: TGTGCCAGCAGCCCCGATGGGCCCGGTCAGCCCCAGCATTTT. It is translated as CASSPDGPGQPQHF.